This entry is about one TCR beta chain. What this receptor recognizes is not known. It has no much larger one-base neighbor in the sample; base qualities were not kept. Patients with autoimmune disease history or receiving systemic immunosuppression were excluded from the trial. Peripheral blood for TCR sequencing was drawn from every dose cohort at baseline, at cycle 4 day 1 and at cycle 7 day 1. Samples came from an open-label, multicenter, first-in-human phase I dose-escalation trial of ivuxolimab. Adults with locally advanced or metastatic melanoma, renal cell, hepatocellular, or head and neck squamous cell carcinoma were enrolled in the trial. Before TCR sequencing, CD4+ and CD8+ T cells were separately sorted from peripheral blood. The data originate from a study of OX40 agonist ivuxolimab in advanced cancers. At the level of the whole study: Ivuxolimab was an agonistic, fully human IgG2 monoclonal antibody directed against OX40 (CD134), a costimulatory receptor. Intravenous ivuxolimab was administered to patients every 2 weeks at six dose levels: 0.01, 0.1, 0.3, 1.5, 3 and 10 mg/kg. Of the 50 to 55 dose-escalation patients, hepatocellular carcinoma was present in about 20, melanoma in roughly 15, renal cell carcinoma in 9 and head and neck cancer in 9. In the dose-escalation cohort, roughly 82% of patients were male, and the mean age was approximately 60 years with a range of about 20 to 80. Patients were allowed to have had prior anti-PD-1, anti-PD-L1 or anti-CTLA-4 therapy, and roughly 40% of the dose-escalation patients had been treated with checkpoint inhibitors. Partial responses occurred in three dose-escalation patients, of whom one had hepatocellular carcinoma and two had cutaneous melanoma. Peripheral TCRbeta sequencing was intended to test whether TCR sequence diversity was altered and clonal T-cell expansion was caused by ivuxolimab. The paper describes the monotherapy dose-escalation part (N of about 57 patients) of the phase I trial of ivuxolimab. Overall study results and their limits: Partial responders in the 0.1-3.0 mg/kg groups had among the lowest normalized peripheral clonal expansion, especially among CD8+ T cells. After ivuxolimab, CD8+ T cells had more expanded clones than CD4+ T cells on average. Antigen specificity was not determined for the clonally expanded peripheral T cells. At doses of 0.1 to 3.0 mg/kg, clonal expansion of both CD4+ and CD8+ T cells in blood was seen between baseline and week 6. Low levels of normalized T-cell clonal expansion were also shown by some nonresponding patients.

Measured from the cysteine to the phenylalanine, the CDR3 is 14 residues long. The sequence is cut down to CDR3 DNA, 42 bases in frame from base 1. V and J lose 4 bases and 2 bases, and a span of 9 bases separates them. From a lookup of the germline V gene, CDR1 and CDR2 are MNHEY and SVGAGI. Genomic DNA was isolated from the sorted cells so that the TCRbeta CDR3 region could be sequenced. TCRbeta CDR3 regions were sequenced using the immunoSEQ Assay. TCRdb carries this immuneACCESS record with in-frame sequences only. Its versions omit some clonotypes, under half of them owing to an unresolved V gene in the studies checked, with the rest unexplained. The sample data list about 54,000 clones, and approximately 91% of these were observed just once. The ten largest clonotypes hold over 9.5% of the sample.

This sample comprised CD4+ or CD8+ T cells sorted from blood, obtained in a trial of the OX40 agonist ivuxolimab. This sequence was found in an adult with an advanced solid tumor such as melanoma, head and neck, liver or kidney cancer. In this chain, TRBV6-5 is recombined with TRBJ1-5; the D gene is perhaps TRBD1, from 5 matching bases. In nucleotides, the sequence is TGTGCCAGCAGTTCCGGGGACGGCAATCAGCCCCAGCATTTT. It translates to CASSSGDGNQPQHF.